This T cell receptor beta chain was found in a study of Ad26.COV2.S vaccination and SARS-CoV-2 variants. The CDR3 has 16 residues. CDR1 is PRHDT, CDR2 FYEKMQ, per germline (reference sequence). Trimming took 5 bases from V and 4 from J, leaving 20 bases between them. Details on this clone: Antigen specificity is unknown.

The data were produced by immunoSEQ multiplex PCR, yet TCRdb's version contains in-frame clones alone and is incomplete. Among 430,000 or so clones listed, approximately 92% were seen once. Treatment specified: some 20 received Ad26.COV2.S at low or high dose, single or two shots; about five received placebo; per-sample allocation not given. Day 63 after the first vaccine or placebo injection was the time point for sampling. The study, taken as a whole, reports: Comparability of non-spike TCR breadth was observed across vaccine and placebo recipients.

This specimen consisted of peripheral blood, obtained in a trial of Ad26.COV2.S vaccine versus placebo. This sequence joins TRBV13 and TRBJ1-2; D is unclear. This receptor was taken from a person between 18 and 59 years old who received the Ad26.COV2.S COVID-19 vaccine or a placebo. CDR3 amino acids: CASSPRLTAPVYGYTF. The CDR3 nucleotides are TGTGCCAGCAGCCCCCGGCTTACGGCCCCGGTCTATGGCTACACCTTC.